This T cell receptor (beta chain) was captured in a study of shared clonotypes between healthy human individuals. General study points: It was observed that roughly 5.4% of naive CD4 clonotypes were shared across a few donors. It was the few donors that limited the genetic and exposure-history diversity represented.

CD8 cells classed as naive were CD45RO-negative and positively selected for CCR7, excluding terminally differentiated effector memory CD45RA+ cells. A note on this clone: Its matching antigen is unknown.

Sequencing used immunoSEQ multiplex PCR; TCRdb keeps in-frame clones, though not all of them. The table lists roughly 890,000 clones, nearly 95% of them singletons. Trimming stripped 3 bases from V and 0 bases from J, with 24 bases between. This CDR3 is 20 amino acids long. The germline gives CDR1 ENHRY, CDR2 SYGVKD. This clonotype was obtained from a man aged 30 to 45 in good health. The sample was naive CD8+ T cells sorted from blood. This chain joins TRBV10-3 and TRBJ2-1; D possibly corresponds to TRBD2 (6 bases). CDR3 amino acids: CAISELGPPGWGGSYNEQFF. CDR3 in DNA: TGTGCCATCAGTGAACTTGGGCCTCCGGGGTGGGGAGGCTCCTACAATGAGCAGTTCTTC.